This entry lists 30 T cell receptor beta chains sequenced from one sample in a study of early T cells in non-severe SARS-CoV-2 infection. TCRdb analysed the 5' RACE reads with MiXCR anew, one entry per CDR3 protein. The sample lists around 81,000 distinct CDR3 sequences; around 14% were seen once. Specimen: whole blood. These receptor sequences come from an adult who was a healthcare worker with PCR-confirmed SARS-CoV-2 infection or an uninfected control (not recorded which).

This clonotype was detected only a few times. The chain uses TRBV12-3 or TRBV12-4 and TRBJ1-2; no reliable D call. The CDR3 covers 12 residues. Trimming cost V 5 bases and J 8 bases, with 12 bases left between them. Written as DNA, the CDR3 is TGTGCCAGCAGTGAGGGCCAGGCGGGCTACACCTTC. This encodes CASSEGQAGYTF.

Of note for this clonotype: Being one base from a much bigger clone, this may be a read error. This chain connects TRBV9 to TRBJ1-1; D ambiguous. Germline V lookup: CDR1 SGDLS, CDR2 YYNGEE. CDR3 length: 13 residues. DNA for the CDR3: TGTGCCTGCAGCCCCGGGGTAAGGACTGAAGCTTTCTTT. Its translation: CACSPGVRTEAFF.

The chain links TRBV29-1 to TRBJ1-1; TRBD1 might be the D (5 bases). Trimming removed 6 bases at V and 3 bases at J, with 11 bases between. This CDR3 has 12 residues. CDR1 is SQVTM and CDR2 is ANQGSEA in the germline V gene. Here the CDR3 reads CSVPLTDTEAFF. In nucleotides, the CDR3 is TGCAGCGTCCCCTTGACAGACACTGAAGCTTTCTTT.

This clonotype was detected only a few times. J is TRBJ2-3 and V is TRBV20-1; D gene ambiguous. The V gene lost 3 bases and the J gene lost 3 bases, with 10 bases spanning the gap. Germline loops: CDR1 DFQATT, CDR2 SNEGSKA (reference sequence). This CDR3 has 13 residues. The CDR3 DNA sequence: TGCAGTGCTAGTAACCAAATAACAGATACGCAGTATTTT. Amino acids: CSASNQITDTQYF.

This clonotype was seen a single time. The V call is TRBV19, the J call TRBJ2-2; D unclear. Looked up from germline, CDR1 is LNHDA and CDR2 is SQIVND (reference sequence). V shed 7 bases and J shed 9 bases, with 9 bases lying between them. The CDR3 length is 11 residues. The CDR3 is CASMAPRELFF. The CDR3 nucleotides read TGTGCCAGTATGGCCCCGAGGGAGCTGTTTTTT.

This clonotype occurred many times. The chain links TRBV28 to TRBJ1-5; D remains unclear. Germline V gives CDR1 MDHEN, CDR2 SYDVKM. The V end was cut by 3 bases, the J end by 0 bases, with 12 bases between. The length of the CDR3 is 16 residues. CDR3 protein: CASSLPGGSSNQPQHF. The CDR3 DNA follows: TGTGCCAGCAGTTTGCCAGGCGGGAGTAGCAATCAGCCCCAGCATTTT.

This clonotype was counted between two and nine times. This chain links TRBV29-1 with TRBJ2-1; maybe TRBD2 (6 bases). CDR1 and CDR2 (germline): SQVTM, ANQGSEA. V lost 6 bases and J lost 7, with 10 bases in between. The CDR3 covers 11 residues. CDR3 nucleotide sequence: TGCAGCGTGGGAGGTAGGAATGAGCAGTTCTTC. It codes for CSVGGRNEQFF.

The rearrangement uses TRBV20-1 and TRBJ1-6; D is perhaps TRBD1 (5 bases). Trimming cost V 4 bases and J 8 bases, with 18 bases left between them. Per the germline V gene, CDR1 is DFQATT and CDR2 is SNEGSKA (reference sequence). The CDR3 runs to 15 residues. Here the CDR3 DNA reads TGCAGTGCTATGGGCGTGTCAGGGAGCGATTCACCCCTCCACTTT. It codes for CSAMGVSGSDSPLHF.

The rearrangement uses TRBV6-1 and TRBJ2-2; D is unresolved. This CDR3 is 13 amino acids long. Deletions cut 3 bases from V and 5 bases from J, with 7 bases between. Germline CDR1 MNHNS, CDR2 SASEGT. CDR3 in amino acids: CASSESWTGELFF. The CDR3 nucleotides are TGTGCCAGCAGTGAGTCTTGGACCGGGGAGCTGTTTTTT.

This clonotype was counted between two and nine times. This sequence joins TRBV14 and TRBJ2-5, with D unresolved. V lost 4 bases and J lost 2, with 11 bases in between. In germline, CDR1 is SGHDN, CDR2 FVKESK. The length of the CDR3 is 14 residues. The CDR3 loop reads CASSPLRRQETQYF. The CDR3 region has the DNA TGTGCCAGCAGCCCCCTGCGAAGACAAGAGACCCAGTACTTC. Together with reference TRBV14 and TRBJ2-5, the CDR3 gives the full variable domain: EAGVTQFPSHSVIEKGQTVTLRCDPISGHDNLYWYRRVMGKEIKFLLHFVKESKQDESGMPNNRFLAERTGGTYSTLKVQPAELEDSGVYFCASSPLRRQETQYFGPGTRLLVL.

The chain joins TRBV30 to TRBJ1-3, with D hard to call. V was cut by 2 bases and J by 0 bases, with 11 bases left in between. The CDR3 consists of 15 residues. In germline, CDR1 is GTSNPN, CDR2 SVGIG (reference sequence). The CDR3 protein is CAWSSGGISGNTIYF. In nucleotides, the CDR3 is TGTGCCTGGAGTTCGGGTGGTATCTCTGGAAACACCATATATTTT.

J is TRBJ2-5 and V is TRBV20-1, with D unresolved. This CDR3 is built from 15 residues. V shed 4 bases and J shed 1 base, with 16 bases lying between them. Germline V lookup: CDR1 DFQATT, CDR2 SNEGSKA (reference sequence). The CDR3 is CSAKNGRLLQETQYF. CDR3 nucleotides: TGCAGTGCTAAGAACGGACGTCTCCTCCAAGAGACCCAGTACTTC.

The rearrangement uses TRBV6-2 or TRBV6-3 and TRBJ2-7; D remains ambiguous. The CDR3 is 15 amino acids. Per the germline V gene, CDR1 is MNHEY and CDR2 is SVGEGT. V was pared by 2 bases and J by 0 bases, with 11 bases between. CDR3 residues: CASSYLTDPSYEQYF. CDR3 nucleotides: TGTGCCAGCAGTTACCTAACTGACCCCTCCTACGAGCAGTACTTC.

The chain is built from TRBV6-2 or TRBV6-3 and TRBJ2-7; 8 positions match TRBD2. The J segment lost 5 bases and the V segment lost 7 bases, leaving 10 bases of the junction unmatched. The CDR3 covers 14 residues. Germline values: CDR1 MNHEY, CDR2 SVGEGT. The CDR3 DNA is TGTGCCAGCACCCTAAGGCTTAGCGGGGACGAGCAGTACTTC. Protein product: CASTLRLSGDEQYF.

This rearrangement joins TRBV28 to TRBJ1-2; no reliable D call. The CDR3 is 15 amino acids. V was shortened by 4 bases and J by 8 bases, with 20 bases between the two germline ends. CDR1 MDHEN and CDR2 SYDVKM come from the germline V gene. CDR3 bases: TGTGCCAGCAGTTACCCCTCGGGCAGGCTCTACGGCTACACCTTC. Protein: CASSYPSGRLYGYTF.

This sequence joins TRBV11-2 and TRBJ1-2; D remains unclear. The V and J ends lost 0 bases and 7 bases respectively, with 12 bases between them. The CDR3 is 14 amino acids. Germline V gene sequence: CDR1 SGHAT, CDR2 FQNNGV. Here the CDR3 reads CASSLDQLGAGYTF. The CDR3 DNA is TGTGCCAGCAGCTTAGATCAGTTGGGAGCTGGCTACACCTTC.

This clonotype was picked up a small number of times. The chain recombines TRBV27 with TRBJ2-6, with a possible D match to TRBD1 (6 bases). V lost 3 bases to trimming and J lost 4 bases, with 13 bases between them. CDR1 and CDR2 from the germline V gene are MNHEY and SMNVEV (reference sequence). The CDR3 covers 16 residues. The CDR3 sequence is CASSFFWTAGANVLTF. CDR3 in DNA: TGTGCCAGCAGTTTTTTTTGGACAGCCGGGGCCAACGTCCTGACTTTC.

This CDR3 is CASGLDRVSDEQFF. The DNA for the CDR3 is TGTGCTAGTGGTTTGGACAGGGTTTCGGATGAGCAGTTCTTC. This chain uses TRBV12-5 with TRBJ2-1; D may be TRBD1 (6 bases). Trimming stripped 1 base from V and 8 bases from J, with 12 bases between. Germline CDR1 reads LGHNT; CDR2 reads FRNRAP. The CDR3 loop spans 14 amino acids.

This chain links TRBV4-1 with TRBJ1-2, with D unclear. The CDR3 length is 15 residues. The V end was cut by 1 base, the J end by 3 bases, with 12 bases between. Germline values: CDR1 MGHRA, CDR2 YSYEKL. The CDR3 sequence: CASSQVAGSDYGYTF. The DNA of the CDR3 is TGCGCCAGCAGCCAAGTTGCGGGTTCTGACTATGGCTACACCTTC.

The V and J genes are TRBV29-1 and TRBJ2-5, with 7 bases lining up with TRBD1. The V segment lost 7 bases and the J segment 2 bases; nucleotides outside the gene matches: 7. Per the germline V gene, CDR1 is SQVTM and CDR2 is ANQGSEA. This CDR3 contains 13 residues. The CDR3 DNA sequence: TGCAGCGCAATGTGGACAGGACAAGAGACCCAGTACTTC. Protein sequence: CSAMWTGQETQYF. Full variable domain (outside the CDR3, taken from reference TRBV29-1 and TRBJ2-5): SAVISQKPSRDICQRGTSLTIQCQVDSQVTMMFWYRQQPGQSLTLIATANQGSEATYESGFVIDKFPISRPNLTFSTLTVSNMSPEDSSIYLCSAMWTGQETQYFGPGTRLLVL.

V and J are TRBV7-8 and TRBJ2-7; 8 bases match TRBD1. The CDR3 is 16 residues long. The ends lost 4 bases at V and 4 bases at J; junction bases unmatched: 12. Germline lookup yields CDR1 SGHVS and CDR2 FQNEAQ. DNA of the CDR3: TGTGCCAGCAGCTCTGTGGGGACAGGCCAGATATACGAGCAGTACTTC. It codes for CASSSVGTGQIYEQYF.

The sample holds a few counts of this clonotype. The chain is built from TRBV6-1 and TRBJ2-5, with no clear D. With 6 bases removed from V and 5 bases from J, the gap between germline ends came to 19 bases. CDR3 length: 15 amino acids. Per the germline V gene, CDR1 is MNHNS and CDR2 is SASEGT. CDR3 DNA: TGTGCCAGCAGCATCCCGGGTAGGGTCGGGGAGACCCAGTACTTC. Its protein is CASSIPGRVGETQYF.

This clonotype was picked up a small number of times. V is TRBV12-3 or TRBV12-4 and J is TRBJ2-1; D remains ambiguous. V lost 5 bases and J lost 5, with 4 bases in between. The CDR3 covers 11 residues. CDR3 sequence reads: CASSTHNEQFF. The CDR3 DNA sequence: TGTGCCAGCAGTACGCACAATGAGCAGTTCTTC.

The J gene is TRBJ2-7, the V gene TRBV28; 7 bases align to TRBD1. The CDR3 is 14 residues long. Per germline, CDR1 MDHEN and CDR2 SYDVKM. J lost 9 bases, V lost 6 bases, and 14 bases had no gene match. Here the CDR3 reads CASSYALTRDRQYF. CDR3 bases: TGTGCCAGCAGCTACGCCTTAACCCGGGACAGGCAGTACTTC.

This clonotype was seen only a few times. The chain employs TRBV29-1 and TRBJ2-2, with unresolved D. Trimming shortened V by 7 bases and J by 3 bases, and 9 bases separated the two germline ends. Germline V gives CDR1 SQVTM, CDR2 ANQGSEA. The CDR3 consists of 12 residues. The DNA of the CDR3 is TGCAGCGCCTCCCGGCACACCGGGGAGCTGTTTTTT. Its translation: CSASRHTGELFF.

In this sample, this clonotype turned up a few times. V is TRBV18 and J is TRBJ2-1; D tentatively reads TRBD1 or TRBD2 (5 bases each). V gave up 1 base and J gave up 5 bases, with 12 bases separating them. Germline-derived CDR1 and CDR2 are KGHSH and LQKENI. The CDR3 loop spans 15 amino acids. This chain's CDR3 is CASSPRSQGDNEQFF. Here the CDR3 DNA reads TGTGCCAGCTCACCACGATCTCAGGGAGACAATGAGCAGTTCTTC.

The rearrangement joins TRBV27 to TRBJ2-7; D is unresolved. This CDR3 contains 16 residues. In germline, CDR1 is MNHEY, CDR2 SMNVEV (reference sequence). V lost 5 bases, J lost 4 bases, and 21 bases lay in between. The DNA for the CDR3 is TGTGCCAGCAGTCTCGCCTCAGGTTTTCTAAAATACGAGCAGTACTTC. Protein product: CASSLASGFLKYEQYF.

The chain recombines TRBV18 with TRBJ1-1, with D possibly TRBD1 on 5 matching bases. V lost 1 base and J lost 0, with 12 bases in between. Germline CDR1 KGHSH, CDR2 LQKENI. The CDR3 has 16 amino acids. The CDR3 DNA sequence: TGTGCCAGCTCACCACTCGCGCAGGGTATGAACACTGAAGCTTTCTTT. Translated: CASSPLAQGMNTEAFF.

The CDR3 sequence is CASSGGNEQFF. CDR3 DNA sequence: TGTGCCAGCAGCGGAGGCAATGAGCAGTTCTTC. The chain carries TRBV9 and TRBJ2-1; no clear D. Trimming took 3 bases from V and 6 from J, leaving 4 bases between them. Germline CDR1 is SGDLS and CDR2 is YYNGEE. CDR3 size: 11 residues.

This clonotype was counted a few times. The rearrangement uses TRBV6-1 and TRBJ1-3; the D is unclear. Trimming stripped 1 base from V and 3 bases from J, with 7 bases between. CDR3 length: 14 amino acids. The germline V gene encodes CDR1 MNHNS and CDR2 SASEGT. The CDR3 here is CASSEGGGGNTIYF. CDR3 bases: TGTGCCAGCAGTGAAGGGGGAGGTGGAAACACCATATATTTT.